This T cell receptor beta chain came from a study of blood T cells in healthy people across ages. Study-wide results and caveats: Diversity was higher, and naive CD4+ cells more numerous, in long-lived donors than in aged donors.

V was clipped by 1 base and J by 0 bases, with 10 bases between them. The CDR3 covers 16 residues. Per germline, CDR1 LGHDT and CDR2 YNNKEL (reference sequence). Remarks on this clonotype: What it recognizes is unknown.

The authors ran a second PCR of 7 to 11 cycles using a sample-barcoded 5' primer and a J-beta primer mix. Every molecule of cDNA carried a tag from a template-switch adaptor with 12 random nucleotides. MiXCR, applied by TCRdb to the 5' RACE reads, yields one record per CDR3 protein. The table has about 830,000 distinct CDR3 sequences, about 59% seen once. Source material: blood. This clonotype originated in a man aged 25-45 years in good health. The gene calls are TRBV3-1 and TRBJ1-5, with D unresolved. As DNA, the CDR3 is TGTGCCAGCAGCCAAGCGGCAGGACCTAGCAATCAGCCCCAGCATTTT. This codes for CASSQAAGPSNQPQHF.